One and the same sample provided the 13 T cell receptor beta chains below, sequenced in a study of response to subunit inactivated influenza vaccine. Each CDR3 protein gets one entry after TCRdb re-called the RT-PCR reads with MiXCR. The table lists 650,000 to 800,000 distinct CDR3 sequences, about 18% of them singletons. Sequences were derived from PBMCs from blood, sampled around 5 days after vaccination. The receptors were gathered from a man in his forties or fifties who received an inactivated influenza vaccine.

This clonotype was recorded a few times. The genes are TRBV15 and TRBJ1-5; 7 bases line up with TRBD1. The CDR3 has 15 residues. The junction had 4 bases not matched to a gene; V was cut back by 1 base and J by 4 bases. Germline V gene lookup returns CDR1 LNHNV and CDR2 YYDKDF (reference sequence). The CDR3 DNA follows: TGTGCCACCAGCAGAGGTGGGACAGCGAATCAGCCCCAGCATTTT. Its protein is CATSRGGTANQPQHF.

This clonotype was counted ten times or more. The rearrangement joins TRBV7-2 to TRBJ1-4; no firm D call. The CDR3 sequence is 14 residues long. V lost 2 bases and J lost 0, with 4 bases in between. Germline V gives CDR1 SGHTA, CDR2 FQGNSA. CDR3 residues: CASSLQATNEKLFF. CDR3 DNA: TGTGCCAGCAGCTTACAGGCAACTAATGAAAAACTGTTTTTT.

The chain combines TRBV18 with TRBJ1-2; the D gene is possibly TRBD1 (6 bases). Trimming pared 3 bases from V and 8 bases from J, leaving 16 bases between. Per the germline V gene, CDR1 is KGHSH and CDR2 is LQKENI. The CDR3 covers 14 residues. The CDR3 region has the DNA TGTGCCAGCTCACCCCGGGGACAACGGCGCGGCTACACCTTC. It encodes CASSPRGQRRGYTF.

The rearrangement joins TRBV11-2 to TRBJ2-1; either TRBD1 or TRBD2 may supply D (7 bases each). This CDR3 has 15 amino acids. V gave up 7 bases and J gave up 4 bases, with 17 bases separating them. Germline CDR1 and CDR2: SGHAT and FQNNGV. Written as DNA, the CDR3 is TGTGCCAGCACCAAGGCAGGGGGGGCTTACAATGAGCAGTTCTTC. It yields the protein CASTKAGGAYNEQFF.

There are many counts of this clonotype. The rearrangement uses TRBV25-1 and TRBJ1-1; D perhaps matches TRBD1 (5 bases). Germline loops: CDR1 MGHDK, CDR2 SYGVNS. V lost 1 base to trimming and J lost 1 base, with 22 bases between them. The CDR3 consists of 19 residues. The CDR3: CASSEWGQEQAWGNTEAFF. CDR3 nucleotides: TGTGCCAGCAGTGAATGGGGCCAGGAGCAGGCCTGGGGGAACACTGAAGCTTTCTTT.

This chain joins TRBV3-1 and TRBJ2-5; maybe TRBD1 (6 bases). The CDR3 has 15 residues. V dropped 1 base and J dropped 4 bases, with 13 bases sitting between them. CDR1 and CDR2 from the germline V gene are LGHDT and YNNKEL (reference sequence). The CDR3 nucleotides read TGTGCCAGCAGCCAAGTCAGGGGTACCAGAGAGACCCAGTACTTC. Encoded protein: CASSQVRGTRETQYF.

Details on this clonotype: This may be a read error, as it is one base from a much larger clone. The rearrangement joins TRBV6-4 to TRBJ1-1; D not resolved. Germline loops: CDR1 MRHNA, CDR2 SNTAGT. Trimming left V 2 bases short and J 2 bases short, with 6 bases between. CDR3 length: 13 amino acids. The CDR3 spells CASSDEVNTEAFF. DNA of the CDR3: TGTGCCAGCAGTGACGAAGTTAACACTGAAGCTTTCTTT.

The chain links TRBV28 to TRBJ2-5, with D perhaps matching TRBD2 (5 bases). CDR1 is MDHEN and CDR2 is SYDVKM in the germline V gene. V lost 5 bases, J lost 2 bases, and 9 bases lay in between. The CDR3 consists of 13 residues. This CDR3 reads CASSIPGQETQYF. CDR3 DNA sequence: TGTGCCAGCAGTATACCGGGACAAGAGACCCAGTACTTC.

This sequence joins TRBV6-1 and TRBJ2-5; maybe TRBD1 (6 bases). Germline values: CDR1 MNHNS, CDR2 SASEGT. This CDR3 has 14 amino acids. With 6 bases removed from V and 4 bases from J, the gap between germline ends came to 15 bases. CDR3 sequence reads: CASRETGIVETQYF. The CDR3 DNA is TGTGCCAGCAGGGAAACAGGGATCGTAGAGACCCAGTACTTC.

The genes are TRBV4-3 and TRBJ2-1; 8 nucleotides line up with TRBD1. This CDR3 spans 18 amino acids. Germline V gene sequence: CDR1 LGHNA, CDR2 YSLEER. V gave up 0 bases and J gave up 2 bases; unmatched junction bases: 9. CDR3 region: CASSQDHRTGSPYNEQFF. Here the CDR3 DNA reads TGCGCCAGCAGCCAAGATCACCGGACAGGGTCCCCCTACAATGAGCAGTTCTTC.

In this sample, this clonotype turned up a few times. This sequence joins TRBV12-3 or TRBV12-4 and TRBJ2-2, with D perhaps matching TRBD2 (6 bases). This CDR3 has 15 amino acids. The ends were cut back, 6 bases at V and 6 bases at J, with 17 bases in the middle. The CDR3 spells CASSFRAGLPGELFF. The CDR3 DNA follows: TGTGCCAGCAGCTTCAGAGCGGGCCTCCCCGGGGAGCTGTTTTTT.

This clonotype was counted a few times. This chain joins TRBV10-3 and TRBJ2-5, with no clear D. The CDR3 is made up of 13 amino acids. Deletions cut 5 bases from V and 5 bases from J, with 12 bases between. In germline, CDR1 is ENHRY, CDR2 SYGVKD. CDR3 sequence reads: CAISPGFGETQYF. Written as DNA, the CDR3 is TGTGCCATCAGTCCAGGATTTGGGGAGACCCAGTACTTC.

This clonotype has a count of ten or more. The rearrangement joins TRBV9 to TRBJ2-2; D call uncertain. V was pared by 0 bases and J by 5 bases, with 5 bases between. The germline V gene has CDR1 SGDLS and CDR2 YYNGEE. The CDR3 totals 13 residues. In DNA form, the CDR3 reads TGTGCCAGCAGCGTAGTTGGAACCGGGGAGCTGTTTTTT. Encoded protein: CASSVVGTGELFF. Supplemented by reference TRBV9 and TRBJ2-2, the full variable domain reads DSGVTQTPKHLITATGQRVTLRCSPRSGDLSVYWYQQSLDQGLQFLIQYYNGEERAKGNILERFSAQQFPDLHSELNLSSLELGDSALYFCASSVVGTGELFFGEGSRLTVL.